This TCR beta chain derives from a study of cytomegalovirus exposure and HLA in healthy donors. Study-level findings and limits: About 87% or about 30% of the time was how often most TCR beta V segments were productive, according to an earlier analysis. Analyses of presence and absence presupposed an approximately uniform sequencing depth across donors. The majority of CMV-associated TCR beta chains were reported as apparently HLA-restricted in a later analysis. Later on, a genetic analysis was performed. It linked a missense variant in DCLRE1C with V- and J-gene trimming of TCR beta.

Concerning this clone itself: Antigen specificity is unknown.

The germline CDR1 and CDR2 sequences are MDHEN and SYDVKM. Trimming stripped 7 bases from V and 7 bases from J, with 14 bases between. This CDR3 spans 13 amino acids. The PCR contained 60 Vbeta and 13 Jbeta primers. TCRdb's copy holds only in-frame clones and misses some; the assay was immunoSEQ multiplex PCR. The sample lists about 160,000 clones, 65% to 85% occurring once. This chain connects TRBV28 to TRBJ2-1; TRBD2 might be the D (6 bases). The sequence derives from a man between 60 and 75 years old in good health and CMV-seronegative. The sample comprised PBMCs. The CDR3 loop is CASIQGGPNEQFF. CDR3 in DNA: TGTGCCAGCATCCAGGGAGGACCTAATGAGCAGTTCTTC.